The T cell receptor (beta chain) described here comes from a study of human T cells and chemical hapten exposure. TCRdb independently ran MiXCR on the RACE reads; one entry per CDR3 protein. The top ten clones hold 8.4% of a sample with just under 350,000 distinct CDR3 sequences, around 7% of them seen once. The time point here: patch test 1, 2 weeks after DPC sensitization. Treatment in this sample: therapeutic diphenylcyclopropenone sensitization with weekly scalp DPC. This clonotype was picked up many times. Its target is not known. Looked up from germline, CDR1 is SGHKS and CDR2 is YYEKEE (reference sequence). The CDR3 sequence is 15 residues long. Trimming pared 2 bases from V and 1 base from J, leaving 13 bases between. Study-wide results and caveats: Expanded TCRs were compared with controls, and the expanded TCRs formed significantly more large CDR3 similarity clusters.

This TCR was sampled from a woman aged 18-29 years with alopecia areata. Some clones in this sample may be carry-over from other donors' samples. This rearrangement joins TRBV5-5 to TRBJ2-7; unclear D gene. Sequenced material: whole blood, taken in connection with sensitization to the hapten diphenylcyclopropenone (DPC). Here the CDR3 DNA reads TGTGCCAGCAGCTTAAGGGCAGACCGGTCCTACGAGCAGTACTTC. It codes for CASSLRADRSYEQYF.